This is a list of T cell receptor beta chains from one sample in a study of Ad26.COV2.S vaccination and SARS-CoV-2 variants. Libraries were prepared by immunoSEQ multiplex PCR; TCRdb keeps only in-frame clonotypes and omits some of them. In the table there are roughly 350,000 clones, roughly 91% of which are singletons. The sample here was peripheral blood, taken in a trial of Ad26.COV2.S vaccine versus placebo. These receptors all come from a person aged 18-65 years who received the Ad26.COV2.S COVID-19 vaccine or a placebo. The CDR3 runs from the conserved cysteine through the conserved F or W. The order of the fields is V gene, D gene, J gene, clone size, CDR3 DNA, CDR3 protein. A D gene is named only where the DNA matches it firmly. Some rows mark clone size as missing; the rest say once, few, many or name a class of expanded clone.

v_gene: TRBV6-5; d_gene: .; j_gene: TRBJ2-2; abundance: few; CDR3nt: TGTGCCAGCTGTAAGGGGACGTTGAACACCGGGGAGCTGTTTTTT; CDR3aa: CASCKGTLNTGELFF
v_gene: TRBV6-5; d_gene: .; j_gene: TRBJ1-1; abundance: .; CDR3nt: TGTGCCAGCAGTTACGGTGCAGGGATGAACACTGAAGCTTTCTTT; CDR3aa: CASSYGAGMNTEAFF
v_gene: TRBV20-1; d_gene: .; j_gene: TRBJ1-1; abundance: once; CDR3nt: TGCAGTGCTAGTTTGGGAGGTACTGAAGCTTTCTTT; CDR3aa: CSASLGGTEAFF
v_gene: TRBV4-2; d_gene: TRBD1; j_gene: TRBJ1-1; abundance: many; CDR3nt: TGTGCCAGCAGCCAGGCCCGGACAGGGGGGACTGAAGCTTTCTTT; CDR3aa: CASSQARTGGTEAFF
v_gene: TRBV5-6; d_gene: TRBD1; j_gene: TRBJ1-1; abundance: .; CDR3nt: TGTGCCAGCAGCTCCCTGAACGACAGGGAGGGATTAGGGAACACTGAAGCTTTCTTT; CDR3aa: CASSSLNDREGLGNTEAFF
v_gene: TRBV10-3; d_gene: .; j_gene: TRBJ1-1; abundance: .; CDR3nt: TGTGCCATCAGTGAAGTAAGGAAGAACACTGAAGCTTTCTTT; CDR3aa: CAISEVRKNTEAFF
v_gene: TRBV4-3; d_gene: .; j_gene: TRBJ2-5; abundance: .; CDR3nt: TGCGCCAGCAGCCAGTCAAAGGGAGAGACCCAGTACTTC; CDR3aa: CASSQSKGETQYF
v_gene: TRBV24-1; d_gene: .; j_gene: TRBJ2-2; abundance: .; CDR3nt: TGTGCCACCAGTGATCAGGGCAGGGTTTACACCGGGGAGCTGTTTTTT; CDR3aa: CATSDQGRVYTGELFF
v_gene: TRBV6-2/TRBV6-3; d_gene: TRBD2; j_gene: TRBJ2-1; abundance: .; CDR3nt: TGTGCCAGCAGTTACTCCCCTAGCGGGGGGGCCTACAATGAGCAGTTCTTC; CDR3aa: CASSYSPSGGAYNEQFF
v_gene: TRBV2; d_gene: TRBD1; j_gene: TRBJ1-1; abundance: .; CDR3nt: TGTGCCAGCAGGGGACAGGCGACGAACACTGAAGCTTTCTTT; CDR3aa: CASRGQATNTEAFF
v_gene: TRBV28; d_gene: TRBD1; j_gene: TRBJ2-7; abundance: .; CDR3nt: TGTGCCAGCAGTCTCGAGGGACAGGGTTTCGACGAGCAGTACTTC; CDR3aa: CASSLEGQGFDEQYF
v_gene: TRBV6-4; d_gene: .; j_gene: TRBJ2-2; abundance: few; CDR3nt: TGTGCCAGCAGTGGGCAGGCGAACACCGGGGAGCTGTTTTTT; CDR3aa: CASSGQANTGELFF
v_gene: TRBV27; d_gene: TRBD1; j_gene: TRBJ1-2; abundance: .; CDR3nt: TGTGCCAGCAGCGGGACAGGGGGCTATGGCTACACCTTC; CDR3aa: CASSGTGGYGYTF
v_gene: TRBV13; d_gene: .; j_gene: TRBJ2-2; abundance: .; CDR3nt: TGTGCCAGCAGCTCCCAGGGCAAGGAGCTGTTTTTT; CDR3aa: CASSSQGKELFF
v_gene: TRBV11-2; d_gene: TRBD2; j_gene: TRBJ2-1; abundance: .; CDR3nt: TGTGCCAGCAGCCTTAGCGGGGGGGCGAATGAGCAGTTCTTC; CDR3aa: CASSLSGGANEQFF
v_gene: TRBV7-9; d_gene: .; j_gene: TRBJ1-1; abundance: .; CDR3nt: TGTGCCAGCAGCTCCCCTGAGGGGGGATATAAGGTTGAGGCTTTCTTT; CDR3aa: CASSSPEGGYKVEAFF
v_gene: TRBV3-1/TRBV3-2; d_gene: .; j_gene: TRBJ1-4; abundance: once; CDR3nt: TGTGCCAGCAGCCAAGATTTGGCGTCTAATGAAAAACTGTTTTTT; CDR3aa: CASSQDLASNEKLFF
v_gene: TRBV7-9; d_gene: .; j_gene: TRBJ1-3; abundance: .; CDR3nt: TGTGCCAGCAGCTCTAGGGCAGGGATGAACTCTGGAAACACCATATATTTT; CDR3aa: CASSSRAGMNSGNTIYF
v_gene: TRBV24-1; d_gene: .; j_gene: TRBJ2-7; abundance: .; CDR3nt: TGTGCCACCAGTGAAACGGTACAGGGATTTTTTAACGAGCAGTACTTC; CDR3aa: CATSETVQGFFNEQYF
v_gene: TRBV6-6; d_gene: .; j_gene: TRBJ1-1; abundance: .; CDR3nt: TGTGCCAGCAGCGTCTCAGGGGCTTCGCGGGAAGCTTTCTTT; CDR3aa: CASSVSGASREAFF
v_gene: TRBV4-3; d_gene: .; j_gene: TRBJ1-1; abundance: .; CDR3nt: TGCGCCAGCAGCCAAGATCCAGGGCAGAACACTGAAGCTTTCTTT; CDR3aa: CASSQDPGQNTEAFF
v_gene: TRBV7-2; d_gene: TRBD1; j_gene: TRBJ1-6; abundance: .; CDR3nt: TGTGCCAGCAGCTTGGGACAGGGGGTTTATAATTCACCCCTCCACTTT; CDR3aa: CASSLGQGVYNSPLHF
v_gene: TRBV5-6; d_gene: .; j_gene: TRBJ1-3; abundance: .; CDR3nt: TGTGCCAGCAGCATCCGCGGGACCGATACTGGAAACACCATATATTTT; CDR3aa: CASSIRGTDTGNTIYF
v_gene: TRBV4-3; d_gene: .; j_gene: TRBJ2-3; abundance: .; CDR3nt: TGCGCCAGCAGCCAACGGGGCTTCACAGATACGCAGTATTTT; CDR3aa: CASSQRGFTDTQYF
v_gene: TRBV11-2; d_gene: .; j_gene: TRBJ2-5; abundance: .; CDR3nt: TGTGCCAGCAGCTTAAGGTCAGGGGAAGAGACCCAGTACTTC; CDR3aa: CASSLRSGEETQYF
v_gene: TRBV11-2; d_gene: TRBD2; j_gene: TRBJ2-3; abundance: once; CDR3nt: TGTGCCAGCAGGGGACTAGCGGGAGGTGGCGCAGATACGCAGTATTTT; CDR3aa: CASRGLAGGGADTQYF
v_gene: TRBV3-1/TRBV3-2; d_gene: .; j_gene: TRBJ1-2; abundance: .; CDR3nt: TGTGCCAGCTTCAGGAGCTCCTATGGCTACACCTTC; CDR3aa: CASFRSSYGYTF
v_gene: TRBV7-9; d_gene: TRBD1; j_gene: TRBJ2-1; abundance: .; CDR3nt: TGTGCCAGCAGCCCGGACAGGGGGCTTAGAAGCGAGCAGTTCTTC; CDR3aa: CASSPDRGLRSEQFF
v_gene: TRBV7-8; d_gene: .; j_gene: TRBJ1-3; abundance: .; CDR3nt: TGTGCCAGCAGCTTACCCCCTTTCTCTGGAAACACCATATATTTT; CDR3aa: CASSLPPFSGNTIYF
v_gene: TRBV7-2; d_gene: .; j_gene: TRBJ1-6; abundance: once; CDR3nt: TGTGCCAGCAGCTTACAGAACGCTTATGATAATTCACCCCTCCACTTT; CDR3aa: CASSLQNAYDNSPLHF
v_gene: TRBV5-1; d_gene: .; j_gene: TRBJ2-7; abundance: .; CDR3nt: TGCGCCAGCAGCTTGAGACTGACCTCGGAGCAGTACTTC; CDR3aa: CASSLRLTSEQYF
v_gene: TRBV5-4; d_gene: .; j_gene: TRBJ1-1; abundance: .; CDR3nt: TGTGCCAGCAGCTTGGATCCCGGGATGGAGAACACTGAAGCTTTCTTT; CDR3aa: CASSLDPGMENTEAFF
v_gene: TRBV7-9; d_gene: .; j_gene: TRBJ2-7; abundance: .; CDR3nt: TGTGCCAGCAGCGGGCGGACGGTTTCCTACGAGCAGTACTTC; CDR3aa: CASSGRTVSYEQYF
v_gene: TRBV28; d_gene: TRBD1; j_gene: TRBJ2-3; abundance: .; CDR3nt: TGTGCCAGCAGTTTTGGACAGGAGTACACAGATACGCAGTATTTT; CDR3aa: CASSFGQEYTDTQYF
v_gene: TRBV5-1; d_gene: TRBD2; j_gene: TRBJ2-1; abundance: few; CDR3nt: TGCGCCAGCAGCTTCGGGGGGGCCTCCTACAATGAGCAGTTCTTC; CDR3aa: CASSFGGASYNEQFF
v_gene: TRBV29-1; d_gene: TRBD1; j_gene: TRBJ2-5; abundance: .; CDR3nt: TGCAGCGTTGAAGATTGGGTTGGAGGGACAGGGTCAACAGAGACCCAGTACTTC; CDR3aa: CSVEDWVGGTGSTETQYF
v_gene: TRBV6-2/TRBV6-3; d_gene: .; j_gene: TRBJ2-3; abundance: once; CDR3nt: TGTGCCAGCAGTCGCGGGGCGGATACGCAGTATTTT; CDR3aa: CASSRGADTQYF
v_gene: TRBV9; d_gene: .; j_gene: TRBJ2-1; abundance: few; CDR3nt: TGTGCCAGCAGCGCAATTTCCAGCAATGAGCAGTTCTTC; CDR3aa: CASSAISSNEQFF
v_gene: TRBV18; d_gene: .; j_gene: TRBJ1-4; abundance: .; CDR3nt: TGTGCCAGCACCGTTAACGCCGCAACTAATGAAAAACTGTTTTTT; CDR3aa: CASTVNAATNEKLFF
v_gene: TRBV9; d_gene: TRBD2; j_gene: TRBJ2-1; abundance: .; CDR3nt: TGTGCCAGCAGCGTAGATTTGGCGGGAGCCGTCGATGAGCAGTTCTTC; CDR3aa: CASSVDLAGAVDEQFF
v_gene: TRBV7-2; d_gene: TRBD2; j_gene: TRBJ2-7; abundance: .; CDR3nt: TGTGCCAGCAGCCTGACTAGCGGGAGGTCCTACGAGCAGTACTTC; CDR3aa: CASSLTSGRSYEQYF
v_gene: TRBV10-3; d_gene: TRBD1; j_gene: TRBJ1-6; abundance: .; CDR3nt: TGTGCCATCAGTGAGCCGGACAGGGGGATACCCCTCCACTTT; CDR3aa: CAISEPDRGIPLHF
v_gene: TRBV7-8; d_gene: .; j_gene: TRBJ2-5; abundance: .; CDR3nt: TGTGCCAGCAGCCCCAGCGGGCCGGGAATCCCAGAGACCCAGTACTTC; CDR3aa: CASSPSGPGIPETQYF
v_gene: TRBV12-5; d_gene: .; j_gene: TRBJ2-3; abundance: .; CDR3nt: TGTGCTAGTGGTTTTGGGGACGGAGGCGATACGCAGTATTTT; CDR3aa: CASGFGDGGDTQYF
v_gene: TRBV19; d_gene: .; j_gene: TRBJ2-1; abundance: .; CDR3nt: TGTGCCAGTAGTCTCCTCGGGACTTACAATGAGCAGTTCTTC; CDR3aa: CASSLLGTYNEQFF
v_gene: TRBV10-1; d_gene: .; j_gene: TRBJ2-1; abundance: .; CDR3nt: TGCGCCAGCAGTGAATCCACAGGAAGATCTCGCAATGAGCAGTTCTTC; CDR3aa: CASSESTGRSRNEQFF
v_gene: TRBV13; d_gene: TRBD2; j_gene: TRBJ2-1; abundance: .; CDR3nt: TGTGCCAGCAGCTTATCCCCCCATAGCGGGAGAAGGAACAATGAGCAGTTCTTC; CDR3aa: CASSLSPHSGRRNNEQFF
v_gene: TRBV19; d_gene: .; j_gene: TRBJ1-1; abundance: once; CDR3nt: TGTGCCAGTAGTCGTGGGGAAAGCCTTGAAGCTTTCTTT; CDR3aa: CASSRGESLEAFF
v_gene: TRBV2; d_gene: .; j_gene: TRBJ2-5; abundance: .; CDR3nt: TGTGCCAGCAGTGAAGGGGAGACCCAGTACTTC; CDR3aa: CASSEGETQYF
v_gene: TRBV7-9; d_gene: TRBD1; j_gene: TRBJ1-5; abundance: .; CDR3nt: TGTGCCAGCAGCTTGGGACAGGGGAATCAGCCCCAGCATTTT; CDR3aa: CASSLGQGNQPQHF
v_gene: TRBV11-3; d_gene: .; j_gene: TRBJ2-1; abundance: .; CDR3nt: TGTGCCAGCAGCTTAGGGGGGGCAGTATTCAATGAGCAGTTCTTC; CDR3aa: CASSLGGAVFNEQFF